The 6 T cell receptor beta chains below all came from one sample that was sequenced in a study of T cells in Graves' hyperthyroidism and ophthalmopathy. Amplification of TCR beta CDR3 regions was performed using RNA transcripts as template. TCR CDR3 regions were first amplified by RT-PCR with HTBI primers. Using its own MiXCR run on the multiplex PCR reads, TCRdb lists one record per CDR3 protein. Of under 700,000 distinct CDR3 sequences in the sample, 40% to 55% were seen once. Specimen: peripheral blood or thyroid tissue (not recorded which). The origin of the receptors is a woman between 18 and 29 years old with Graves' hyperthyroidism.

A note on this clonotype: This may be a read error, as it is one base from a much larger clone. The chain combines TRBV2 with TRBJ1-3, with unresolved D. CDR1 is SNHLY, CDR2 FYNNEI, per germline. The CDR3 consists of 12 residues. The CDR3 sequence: CVSKEDIDTIYF. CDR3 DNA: TGTGTCAGCAAGGAGGATATAGACACCATATATTTT.

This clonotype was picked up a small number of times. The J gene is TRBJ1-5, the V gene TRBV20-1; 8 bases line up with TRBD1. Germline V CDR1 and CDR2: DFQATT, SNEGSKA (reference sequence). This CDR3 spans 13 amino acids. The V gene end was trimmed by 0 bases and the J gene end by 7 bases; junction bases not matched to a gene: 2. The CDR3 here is CSAREDRAQPQHF. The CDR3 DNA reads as TGCAGTGCTAGAGAGGACAGGGCCCAGCCCCAGCATTTT.

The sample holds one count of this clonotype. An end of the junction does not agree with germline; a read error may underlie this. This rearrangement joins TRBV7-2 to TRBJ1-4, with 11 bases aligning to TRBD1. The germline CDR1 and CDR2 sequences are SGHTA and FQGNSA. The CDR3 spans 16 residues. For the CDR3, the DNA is TGCGCCAGCAGCCAAGGTCCGGGACAGGGGGACGAAAAACTGTTTTTT. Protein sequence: CASSQGPGQGDEKLFF.

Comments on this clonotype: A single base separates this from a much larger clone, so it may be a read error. CDR3 DNA sequence: TGTGCCTGCAGCGTAGAAGGCGGGGGGGCCAACGTCCTGACTTTC. Translating it yields CACSVEGGGANVLTF. The chain uses TRBV7-9 and TRBJ2-6, with D possibly matching TRBD2 (5 bases). The CDR3 extends over 15 amino acids. Germline assignment: CDR1 SEHNR and CDR2 FQNEAQ (reference sequence). The full variable domain, completed using reference TRBV7-9 and TRBJ2-6, is DTGVSQNPRHKITKRGQNVTFRCDPISEHNRLYWYRQTLGQGPEFLTYFQNEAQLEKSRLLSDRFSAERPKGSFSTLEIQRTEQGDSAMYLCACSVEGGGANVLTFGAGSRLTVL.

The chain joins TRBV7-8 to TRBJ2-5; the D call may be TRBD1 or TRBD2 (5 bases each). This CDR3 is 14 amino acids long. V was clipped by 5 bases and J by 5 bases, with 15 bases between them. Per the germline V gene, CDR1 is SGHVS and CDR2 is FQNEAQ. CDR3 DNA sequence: TGTGCCAGCAGCATATATGCAGGGACGGAGACCCAGTACTTC. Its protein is CASSIYAGTETQYF.

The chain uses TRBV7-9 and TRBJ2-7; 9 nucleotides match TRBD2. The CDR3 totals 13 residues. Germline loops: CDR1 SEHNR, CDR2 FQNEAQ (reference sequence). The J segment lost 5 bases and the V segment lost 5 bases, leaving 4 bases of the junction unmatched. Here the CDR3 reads CASSRGGRDEQYF. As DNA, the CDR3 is TGTGCCAGCAGCCGAGGCGGGAGGGACGAGCAGTACTTC.